The clone carrying this TCR beta chain has a handful of counts. No antigen is known for it. The V and J ends lost 6 bases and 5 bases respectively, with 13 bases between them. Germline V gene data show CDR1 as LNHDA and CDR2 as SQIVND (reference sequence). The CDR3 has 13 amino acids. The data were taken from a study of long-term antiretroviral therapy in people with HIV. Notes on the study in general: It was not possible to obtain data on ART adherence, viral resistance or therapy changes. Within the repertoire, clones expanded before ART were dominant at all time points. Control repertoires displayed wider CDR3 length ranges than the HIV repertoires.

The assay used was immunoSEQ (version v3.0), run at survey level. The data were produced by immunoSEQ multiplex PCR, yet TCRdb's version contains in-frame clones alone and is incomplete. This sample carries fewer than 45,000 clones, 70% to 90% of them seen once, and the ten largest clones take more than 9%. In each sample, about 0.9-10 million cryopreserved PBMC were present before DNA extraction. This receptor was identified in a young man with HIV. This specimen was unsorted PBMCs, taken 2.2 years after starting antiretroviral therapy. The V and J genes are TRBV19 and TRBJ1-2; a possible D gene is TRBD1 (6 bases). The CDR3 loop reads CASSNRAQYGYTF. The CDR3 DNA follows: TGTGCCAGTAGCAACAGGGCTCAATATGGCTACACCTTC.